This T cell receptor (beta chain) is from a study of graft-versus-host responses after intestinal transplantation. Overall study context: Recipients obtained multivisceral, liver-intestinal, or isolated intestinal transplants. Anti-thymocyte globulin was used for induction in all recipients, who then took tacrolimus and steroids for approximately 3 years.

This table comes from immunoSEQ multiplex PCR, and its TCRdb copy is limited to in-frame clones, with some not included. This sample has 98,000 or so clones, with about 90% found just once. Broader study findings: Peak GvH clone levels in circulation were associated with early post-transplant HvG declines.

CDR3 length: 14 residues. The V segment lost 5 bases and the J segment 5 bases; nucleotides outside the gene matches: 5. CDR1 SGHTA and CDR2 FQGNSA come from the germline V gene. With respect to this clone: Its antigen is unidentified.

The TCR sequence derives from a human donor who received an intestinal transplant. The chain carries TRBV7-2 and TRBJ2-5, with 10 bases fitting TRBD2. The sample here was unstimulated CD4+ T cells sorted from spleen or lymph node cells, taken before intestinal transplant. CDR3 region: CASSPSGGVETQYF. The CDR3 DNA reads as TGTGCCAGCAGCCCTAGCGGGGGTGTGGAGACCCAGTACTTC. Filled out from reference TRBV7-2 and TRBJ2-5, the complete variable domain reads GAGVSQSPSNKVTEKGKDVELRCDPISGHTALYWYRQSLGQGLEFLIYFQGNSAPDKSGLPSDRFSAERTGGSVSTLTIQRTQQEDSAVYLCASSPSGGVETQYFGPGTRLLVL.